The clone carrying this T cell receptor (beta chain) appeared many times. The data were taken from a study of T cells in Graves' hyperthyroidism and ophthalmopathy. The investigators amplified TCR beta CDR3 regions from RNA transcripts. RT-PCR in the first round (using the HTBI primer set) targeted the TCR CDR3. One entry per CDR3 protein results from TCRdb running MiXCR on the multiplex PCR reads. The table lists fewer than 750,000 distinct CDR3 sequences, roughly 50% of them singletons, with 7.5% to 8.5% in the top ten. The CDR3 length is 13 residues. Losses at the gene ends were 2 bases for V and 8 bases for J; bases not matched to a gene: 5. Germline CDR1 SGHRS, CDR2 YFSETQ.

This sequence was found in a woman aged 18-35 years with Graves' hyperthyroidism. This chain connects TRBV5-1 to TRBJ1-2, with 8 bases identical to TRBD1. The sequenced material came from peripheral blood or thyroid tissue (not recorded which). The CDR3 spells CASSFQGADGYTF. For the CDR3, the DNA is TGCGCCAGCAGCTTCCAGGGGGCTGACGGCTACACCTTC.